The clone carrying this T cell receptor (beta chain) appeared a few times. Its cognate antigen is unknown. The CDR3 is made up of 17 amino acids. CDR1 KGHSH and CDR2 LQKENI come from the germline V gene. V lost 0 bases, J lost 7 bases, and 12 bases stayed unmatched. Data came from immunoSEQ multiplex PCR; TCRdb stores just in-frame clones and leaves some out. The sample includes more than 55,000 clones, about 90% of them seen just once. This sample stems from a study of graft-versus-host responses after intestinal transplantation. Whole-study context: Each recipient received a multivisceral, liver-intestinal, or isolated intestinal graft. Among the recipients, all got anti-thymocyte globulin induction and then tacrolimus and steroids for about 3 years.

Overall study results and limits: The marrow of recipients harbored GvH clones, and ileum or blood showed some of them first. Among circulating GvH clones, peak levels were associated with early post-transplant declines in HvG clones.

Sequences were derived from PBMCs, sampled 26 days after transplant. The clonotype comes from a human patient who received an intestinal transplant, so some T cells may come from the graft donor. The chain links TRBV18 to TRBJ1-2, with TRBD1 matching over 9 bases. The CDR3 reads CASSPPDRDRVQGGYTF. For the CDR3, the DNA is TGTGCCAGCTCACCACCGGACCGGGACAGGGTTCAGGGTGGCTACACCTTC.